This T cell receptor beta chain was profiled in a study of OX40 agonist ivuxolimab in advanced cancers. Study results and limitations: More expanded clones were found, on average, in CD8+ than in CD4+ T cells. There was clonal expansion of CD4+ and CD8+ blood T cells by week 6 at 0.1 to 3.0 mg/kg. The work left the antigen specificity of expanded peripheral T cells undetermined.

The count of this clone is one. Its target is not known. The CDR3 is made up of 15 amino acids. V lost 3 bases and J lost 5; bases outside the gene matches: 4. The germline CDR1 and CDR2 sequences are LNHDA and SQIVND (reference sequence). Some clones are missing from TCRdb's copy, which holds only in-frame ones; the method was immunoSEQ multiplex PCR. This table has 50,000 to 80,000 clones, 91% appearing once. The clonotype originates from an adult with an advanced solid tumor such as melanoma, head and neck, liver or kidney cancer. The chain couples TRBV19 to TRBJ1-4, with 9 bases identical to TRBD1. The sequences come from CD4+ or CD8+ T cells sorted from blood, collected in a trial of the OX40 agonist ivuxolimab. DNA for the CDR3: TGTGCCAGTAGTATTCAACAGGGGGCGAATGAAAAACTGTTTTTT. Its protein product is CASSIQQGANEKLFF.